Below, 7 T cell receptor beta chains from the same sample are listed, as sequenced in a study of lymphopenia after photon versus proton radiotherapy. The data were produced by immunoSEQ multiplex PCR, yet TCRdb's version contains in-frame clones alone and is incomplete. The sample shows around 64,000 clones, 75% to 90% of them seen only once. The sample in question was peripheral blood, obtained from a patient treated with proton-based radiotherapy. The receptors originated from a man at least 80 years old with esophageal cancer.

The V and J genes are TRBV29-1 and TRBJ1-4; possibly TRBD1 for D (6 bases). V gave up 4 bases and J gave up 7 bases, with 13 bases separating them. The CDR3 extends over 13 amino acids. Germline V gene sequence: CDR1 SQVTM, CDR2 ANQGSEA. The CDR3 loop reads CSVGVGGGEKLFF. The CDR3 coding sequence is TGCAGCGTTGGGGTGGGGGGCGGTGAAAAACTGTTTTTT.

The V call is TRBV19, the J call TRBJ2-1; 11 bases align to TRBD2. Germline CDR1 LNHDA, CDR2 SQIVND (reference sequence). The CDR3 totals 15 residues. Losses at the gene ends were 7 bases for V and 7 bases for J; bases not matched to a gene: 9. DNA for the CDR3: TGTGCCAGTAAATTAGCGGGAGGGCAAAGGAATGAGCAGTTCTTC. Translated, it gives CASKLAGGQRNEQFF.

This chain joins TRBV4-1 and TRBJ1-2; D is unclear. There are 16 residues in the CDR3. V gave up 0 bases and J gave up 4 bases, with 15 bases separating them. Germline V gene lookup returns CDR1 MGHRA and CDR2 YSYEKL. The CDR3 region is CASSQDGKSLIYGYTF. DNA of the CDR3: TGCGCCAGCAGCCAAGATGGGAAGTCACTAATCTATGGCTACACCTTC.

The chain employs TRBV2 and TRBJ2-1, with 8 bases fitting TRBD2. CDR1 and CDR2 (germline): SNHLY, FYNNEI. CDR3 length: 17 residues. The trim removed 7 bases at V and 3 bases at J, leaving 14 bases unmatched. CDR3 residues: CASINTPGAGGYNEQFF. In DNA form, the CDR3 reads TGTGCCAGCATCAATACCCCTGGGGCGGGGGGCTACAATGAGCAGTTCTTC.

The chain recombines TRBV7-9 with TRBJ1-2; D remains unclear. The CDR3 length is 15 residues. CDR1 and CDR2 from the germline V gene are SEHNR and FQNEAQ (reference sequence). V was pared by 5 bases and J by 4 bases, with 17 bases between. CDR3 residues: CASSLGGAGGYGYTF. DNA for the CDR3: TGTGCCAGCAGCCTCGGAGGTGCGGGTGGCTATGGCTACACCTTC.

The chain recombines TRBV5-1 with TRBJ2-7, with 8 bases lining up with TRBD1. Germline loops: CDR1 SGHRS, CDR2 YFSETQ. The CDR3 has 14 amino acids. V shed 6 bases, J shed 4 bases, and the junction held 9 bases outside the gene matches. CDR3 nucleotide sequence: TGCGCCAGCACCACCACAGGGGGAGGTTACGAGCAGTACTTC. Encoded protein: CASTTTGGGYEQYF.

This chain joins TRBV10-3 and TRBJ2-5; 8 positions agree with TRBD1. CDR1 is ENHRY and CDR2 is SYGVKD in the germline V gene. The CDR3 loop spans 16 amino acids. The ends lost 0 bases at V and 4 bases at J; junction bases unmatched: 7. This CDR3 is CAISESPGGSVETQYF. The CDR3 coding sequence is TGTGCCATCAGTGAGTCGCCAGGGGGCAGCGTAGAGACCCAGTACTTC.